The TCR beta chain described here comes from a study of T cell changes during pregnancy in multiple sclerosis. The assay was immunoSEQ multiplex PCR, and TCRdb's table has in-frame clones only and misses some. The sample holds 85,000 to 90,000 clones, about 94% seen once. Losses at the gene ends were 3 bases for V and 7 bases for J; bases not matched to a gene: 8. Germline V gene lookup returns CDR1 GTSNPN and CDR2 SVGIG (reference sequence). This CDR3 region has 15 residues. The chain combines TRBV30 with TRBJ1-4; 10 nucleotides match TRBD1. The receptor's source is a female donor in good health, enrolled as a control in a pregnancy study. The input for sequencing was peripheral blood, taken after pregnancy. The CDR3 reads CAWRMGGTGAEKLFF. DNA of the CDR3: TGTGCCTGGAGAATGGGCGGGACAGGGGCTGAAAAACTGTTTTTT.